The T cell receptor beta chain described here comes from a study of CD8 T cells in Susac syndrome. Whole-study findings and limits: As the study acknowledged, the number of individuals who were part of its TCR sequencing and HLA analysis was relatively small.

TEMRA cells were FACS-enriched, while CD8+ and CD4+ T cells were negatively isolated. Trimming took 2 bases from V and 7 from J; bases not matched to a gene: 6. Germline V gives CDR1 WSHSY, CDR2 SAAADI. This CDR3 is built from 15 residues. Reverse transcription of roughly 0.45 to 1 ug RNA used random hexamers. The CDR3 of TCR beta was amplified by immunoSEQ multiplex PCR across 54 Vbeta and 13 Jbeta. MiXCR, run by TCRdb on the immunoSEQ multiplex PCR reads, gives a single entry per CDR3 protein. The repertoire consists of about 19,000 distinct CDR3 sequences, with 85% to 95% occurring once and the leading ten covering roughly 0.24%. In regard to this clonotype: The antigen is not known.

This chain joins TRBV10-2 and TRBJ2-7, with TRBD2 identical over 12 bases. The sample was CD8+ T cells from PBMCs. The sequence came from a human donor in good health. CDR3: CASSEETSGSNEQYF. Here the CDR3 DNA reads TGCGCCAGCAGTGAGGAGACTAGCGGGAGCAATGAGCAGTACTTC.